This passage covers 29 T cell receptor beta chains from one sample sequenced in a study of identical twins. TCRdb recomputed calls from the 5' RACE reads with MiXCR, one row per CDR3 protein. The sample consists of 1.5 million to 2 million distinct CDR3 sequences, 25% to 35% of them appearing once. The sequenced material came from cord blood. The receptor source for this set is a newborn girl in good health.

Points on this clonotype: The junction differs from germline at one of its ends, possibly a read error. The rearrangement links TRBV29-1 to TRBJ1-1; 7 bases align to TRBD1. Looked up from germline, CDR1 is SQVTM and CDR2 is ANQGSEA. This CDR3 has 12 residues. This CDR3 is CSVRGHNTGAFF. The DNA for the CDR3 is TGCAGCGTTAGGGGGCACAACACTGGAGCTTTCTTT.

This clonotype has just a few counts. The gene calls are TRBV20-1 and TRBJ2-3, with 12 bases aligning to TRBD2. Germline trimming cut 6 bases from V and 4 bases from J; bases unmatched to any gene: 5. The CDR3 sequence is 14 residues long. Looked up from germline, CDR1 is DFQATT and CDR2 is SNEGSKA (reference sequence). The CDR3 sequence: CSAWTSGISDTQYF. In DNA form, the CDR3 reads TGCAGTGCCTGGACTAGCGGGATTTCAGATACGCAGTATTTT.

CDR3 region: CASSPWGRNNNEQFF. In DNA, the CDR3 is TGTGCCAGCAGCCCCTGGGGCAGGAACAACAATGAGCAGTTCTTC. The rearrangement links TRBV6-2 or TRBV6-3 to TRBJ2-1; D perhaps matches TRBD1 (5 bases). Trimming stripped 6 bases from V and 5 bases from J, with 17 bases between. The germline V gene encodes CDR1 MNHEY and CDR2 SVGEGT. The CDR3 is 15 amino acids.

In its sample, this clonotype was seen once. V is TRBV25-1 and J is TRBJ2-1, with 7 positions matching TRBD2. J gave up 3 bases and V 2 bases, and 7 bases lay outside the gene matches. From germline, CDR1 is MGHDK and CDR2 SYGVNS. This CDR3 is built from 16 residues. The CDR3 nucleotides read TGTGCCAGCAGTGAAGTCCACAGCGGGAACTACAATGAGCAGTTCTTC. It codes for CASSEVHSGNYNEQFF.

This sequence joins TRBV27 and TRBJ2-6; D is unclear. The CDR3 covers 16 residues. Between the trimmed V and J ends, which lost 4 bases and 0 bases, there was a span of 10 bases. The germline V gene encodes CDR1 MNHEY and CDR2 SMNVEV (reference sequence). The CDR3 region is CASSSLGSSGANVLTF. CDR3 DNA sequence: TGTGCCAGCAGTTCCCTTGGCAGCTCTGGGGCCAACGTCCTGACTTTC.

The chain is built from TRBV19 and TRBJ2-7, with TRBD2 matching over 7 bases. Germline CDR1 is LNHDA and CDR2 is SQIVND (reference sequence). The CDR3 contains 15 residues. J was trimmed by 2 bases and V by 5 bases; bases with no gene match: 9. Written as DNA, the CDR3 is TGTGCCAGTAGTTTTTACGCGGGGGAGACCTACGAGCAGTACTTC. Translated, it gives CASSFYAGETYEQYF.

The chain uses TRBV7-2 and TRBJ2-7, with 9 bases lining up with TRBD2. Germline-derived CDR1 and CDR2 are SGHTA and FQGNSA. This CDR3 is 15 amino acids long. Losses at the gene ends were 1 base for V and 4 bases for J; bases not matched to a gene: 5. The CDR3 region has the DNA TGTACCAGCAGCTTAGGTAGCGGGAGATCATACGAGCAGTACTTC. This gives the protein CTSSLGSGRSYEQYF.

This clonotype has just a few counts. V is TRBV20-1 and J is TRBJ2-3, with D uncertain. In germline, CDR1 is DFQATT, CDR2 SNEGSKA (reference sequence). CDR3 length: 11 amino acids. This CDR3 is CRPPSTDTQYF. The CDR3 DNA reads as TGCAGACCCCCAAGCACAGATACGCAGTATTTT.

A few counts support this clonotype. CDR3 nucleotide sequence: TGTGCCAGCAGCGACAGGAATCTGAACACTGAAGCTTTCTTT. Protein: CASSDRNLNTEAFF. The rearrangement links TRBV7-9 to TRBJ1-1, with TRBD1 as a possible D gene (6 bases). V dropped 5 bases and J dropped 0 bases, with 10 bases sitting between them. Per germline, CDR1 SEHNR and CDR2 FQNEAQ (reference sequence). The CDR3 totals 14 residues.

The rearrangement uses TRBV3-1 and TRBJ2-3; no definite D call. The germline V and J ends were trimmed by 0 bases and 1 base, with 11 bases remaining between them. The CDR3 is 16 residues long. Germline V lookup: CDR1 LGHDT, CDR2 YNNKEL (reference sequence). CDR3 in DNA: TGTGCCAGCAGCCAAGATACCGTAACCGGCACAGATACGCAGTATTTT. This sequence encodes CASSQDTVTGTDTQYF.

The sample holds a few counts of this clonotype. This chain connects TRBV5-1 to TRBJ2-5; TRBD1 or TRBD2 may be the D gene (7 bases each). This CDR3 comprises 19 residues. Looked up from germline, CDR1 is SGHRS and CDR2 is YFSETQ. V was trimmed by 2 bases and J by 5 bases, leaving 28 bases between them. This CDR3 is CASSFPTGEWRGSRETQYF. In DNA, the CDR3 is TGCGCCAGCAGCTTCCCCACAGGGGAATGGCGCGGGAGTAGGGAGACCCAGTACTTC. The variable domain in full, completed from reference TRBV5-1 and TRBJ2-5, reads KAGVTQTPRYLIKTRGQQVTLSCSPISGHRSVSWYQQTPGQGLQFLFEYFSETQRNKGNFPGRFSGRQFSNSRSEMNVSTLELGDSALYLCASSFPTGEWRGSRETQYFGPGTRLLVL.

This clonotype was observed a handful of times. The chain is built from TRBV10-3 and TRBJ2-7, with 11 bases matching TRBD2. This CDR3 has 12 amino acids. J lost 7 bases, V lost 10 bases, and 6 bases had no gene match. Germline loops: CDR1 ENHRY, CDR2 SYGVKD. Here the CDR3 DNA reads TGTGCCAGTAGCGGGAGGGTCGATGAGCAGTACTTC. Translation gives CASSGRVDEQYF.

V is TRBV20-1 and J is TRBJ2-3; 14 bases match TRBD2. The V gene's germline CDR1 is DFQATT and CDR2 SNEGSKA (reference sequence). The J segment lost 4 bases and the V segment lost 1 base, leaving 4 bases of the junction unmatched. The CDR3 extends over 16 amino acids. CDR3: CSARAPGLAGADTQYF. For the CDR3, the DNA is TGCAGTGCTAGAGCACCGGGACTAGCGGGGGCAGATACGCAGTATTTT.

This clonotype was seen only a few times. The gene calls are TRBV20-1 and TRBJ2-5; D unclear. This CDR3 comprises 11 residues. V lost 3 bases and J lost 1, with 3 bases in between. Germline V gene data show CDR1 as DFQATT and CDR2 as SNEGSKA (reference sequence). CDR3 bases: TGCAGTGCTAGCATCCAAGAGACCCAGTACTTC. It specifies CSASIQETQYF.

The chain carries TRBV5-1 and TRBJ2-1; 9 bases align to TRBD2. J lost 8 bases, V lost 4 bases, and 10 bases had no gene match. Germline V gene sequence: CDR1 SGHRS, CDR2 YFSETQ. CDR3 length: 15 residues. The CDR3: CASSTAGGGYDEQFF. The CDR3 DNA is TGCGCCAGCAGCACAGCGGGGGGCGGTTACGATGAGCAGTTCTTC.

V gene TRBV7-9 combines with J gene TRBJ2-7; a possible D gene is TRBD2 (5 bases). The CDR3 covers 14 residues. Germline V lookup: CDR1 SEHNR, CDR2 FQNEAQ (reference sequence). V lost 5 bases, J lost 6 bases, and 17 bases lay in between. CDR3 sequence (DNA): TGTGCCAGCAGCGTAGAGTTGAGGGATGTCGAGCAGTACTTC. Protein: CASSVELRDVEQYF.

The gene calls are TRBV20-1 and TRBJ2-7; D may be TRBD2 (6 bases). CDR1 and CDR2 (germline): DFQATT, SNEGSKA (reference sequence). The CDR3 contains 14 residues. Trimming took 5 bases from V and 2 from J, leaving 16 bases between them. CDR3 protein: CSARFGTLTYEQYF. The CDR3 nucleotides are TGCAGTGCTCGCTTCGGGACTCTAACCTACGAGCAGTACTTC.

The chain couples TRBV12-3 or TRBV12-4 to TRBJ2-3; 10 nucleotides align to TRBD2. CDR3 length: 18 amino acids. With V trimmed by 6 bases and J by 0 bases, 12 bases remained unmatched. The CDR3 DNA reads TGTGCCAGCAGAATAGCGGGGGGCCGTCTAATTAGCACAGATACGCAGTATTTT. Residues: CASRIAGGRLISTDTQYF.

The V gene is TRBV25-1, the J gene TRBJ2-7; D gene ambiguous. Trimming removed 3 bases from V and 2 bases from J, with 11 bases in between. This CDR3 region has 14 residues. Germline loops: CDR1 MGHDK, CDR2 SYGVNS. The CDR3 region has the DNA TGTGCCAGCAGTGATAGGACGGAAACCTACGAGCAGTACTTC. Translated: CASSDRTETYEQYF.

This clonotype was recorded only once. CDR3 in amino acids: CASSHPWGRELFF. In DNA, the CDR3 is TGTGCCAGCAGCCACCCATGGGGTAGGGAGCTGTTTTTT. This sequence joins TRBV14 and TRBJ2-2; D call uncertain. Trimming took off 3 bases at V and 9 bases at J, with 11 bases between the two ends. In germline, CDR1 is SGHDN, CDR2 FVKESK. There are 13 residues in the CDR3.

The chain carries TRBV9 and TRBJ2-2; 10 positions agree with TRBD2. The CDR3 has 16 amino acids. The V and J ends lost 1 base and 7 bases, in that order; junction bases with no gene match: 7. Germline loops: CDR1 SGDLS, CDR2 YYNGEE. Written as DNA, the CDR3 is TGTGCCAGCAGCGTACCAGCGGGGGGGTTTCTCGGGGAGCTGTTTTTT. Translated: CASSVPAGGFLGELFF.

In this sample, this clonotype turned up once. CDR3 loop: CASSQDRNRGTNEKLFF. The CDR3 DNA sequence: TGCGCCAGCAGCCAAGATCGGAACAGGGGGACTAATGAAAAACTGTTTTTT. The chain employs TRBV4-1 and TRBJ1-4; 8 bases are shared with TRBD1. In germline, CDR1 is MGHRA, CDR2 YSYEKL. The V gene end was trimmed by 0 bases and the J gene end by 2 bases; junction bases not matched to a gene: 5. This CDR3 has 17 residues.

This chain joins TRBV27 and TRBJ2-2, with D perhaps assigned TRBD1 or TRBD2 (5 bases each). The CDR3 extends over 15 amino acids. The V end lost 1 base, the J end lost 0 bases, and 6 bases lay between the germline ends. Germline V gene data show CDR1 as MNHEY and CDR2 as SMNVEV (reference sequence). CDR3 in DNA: TGTGCCAGCAGTTTATTGGGGGCGAACACCGGGGAGCTGTTTTTT. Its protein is CASSLLGANTGELFF.

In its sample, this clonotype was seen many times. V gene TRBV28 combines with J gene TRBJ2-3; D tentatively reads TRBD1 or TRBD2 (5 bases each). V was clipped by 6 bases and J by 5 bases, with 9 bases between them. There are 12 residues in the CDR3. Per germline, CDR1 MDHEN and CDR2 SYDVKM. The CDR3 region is CASSGTGDTQYF. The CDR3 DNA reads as TGTGCCAGCAGCGGGACGGGAGATACGCAGTATTTT.

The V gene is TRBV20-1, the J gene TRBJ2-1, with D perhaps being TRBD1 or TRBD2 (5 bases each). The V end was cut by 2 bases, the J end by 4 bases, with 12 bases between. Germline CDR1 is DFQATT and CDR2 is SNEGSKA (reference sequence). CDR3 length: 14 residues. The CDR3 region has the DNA TGCAGTGCTAGACGGGACGGAGGATACAATGAGCAGTTCTTC. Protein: CSARRDGGYNEQFF.

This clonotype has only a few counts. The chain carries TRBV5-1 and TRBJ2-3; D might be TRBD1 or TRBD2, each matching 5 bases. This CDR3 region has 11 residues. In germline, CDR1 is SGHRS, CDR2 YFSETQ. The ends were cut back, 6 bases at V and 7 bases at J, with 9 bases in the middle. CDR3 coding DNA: TGCGCCAGCACCTGGGGGAATACGCAGTATTTT. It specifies CASTWGNTQYF.

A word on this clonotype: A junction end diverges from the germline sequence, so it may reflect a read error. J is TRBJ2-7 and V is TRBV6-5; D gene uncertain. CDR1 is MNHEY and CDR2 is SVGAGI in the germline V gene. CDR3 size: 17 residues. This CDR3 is CASSYSPFWINSHEQYF. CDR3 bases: TGTGCCAGCAGTTACTCCCCGTTTTGGATTAACTCCCACGAGCAGTACTTC.

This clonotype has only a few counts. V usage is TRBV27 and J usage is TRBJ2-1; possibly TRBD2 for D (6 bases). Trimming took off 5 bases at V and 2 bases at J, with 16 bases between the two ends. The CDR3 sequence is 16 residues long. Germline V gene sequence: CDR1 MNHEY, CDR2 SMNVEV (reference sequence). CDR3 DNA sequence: TGTGCCAGCAGTCCCCCATCGGGAGTGCCCTACAATGAGCAGTTCTTC. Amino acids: CASSPPSGVPYNEQFF.

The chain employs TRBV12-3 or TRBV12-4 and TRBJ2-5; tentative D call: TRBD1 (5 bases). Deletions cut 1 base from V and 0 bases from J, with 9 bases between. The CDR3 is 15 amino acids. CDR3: CASSLGQKYQETQYF. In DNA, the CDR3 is TGTGCCAGCAGTTTAGGACAGAAGTACCAAGAGACCCAGTACTTC.